This passage covers 25 T cell receptor beta chains from one sample sequenced in a study of CD8+ T cells in alopecia areata. Cutaneous lymph nodes were pooled and cells sorted by CD4, CD8alpha, NKG2D, NKG2ACE and more. As the sequencing template, cDNA was produced by extracting RNA and reverse transcribing it. Profiled with immunoSEQ multiplex PCR; TCRdb holds only in-frame clones, not every one. The data show around 18,000 clones, none appearing only once, with 25% to 40% held by the ten largest. Sequencing was performed on CD8+ T cells sorted from a lymph node. The source is a C3H/HeJ mouse with alopecia areata. The mouse line has the MHC haplotype H2-k.

The sample holds a few counts of this clone. A mismatch at residue 13 separates the TCRdb protein from the translated DNA, so the protein presented here was translated from the DNA. Germline and genes: mouse. Read data end 3 residues before the CDR3 end; the end is taken from the germline J gene. The chain couples TRBV13-3 to TRBJ1-3; 7 bases fit TRBD1. The V and J ends lost 0 bases and 0 bases, in that order; junction bases with no gene match: 3. CDR3 length: 16 residues. The germline V gene encodes CDR1 NNHDY and CDR2 SYVADS. CDR3 bases read: TGTGCCAGCAGTGATGGGGGACAGAATTCTGGAAATACG. It codes for CASSDGGQNSGNT. The complete CDR3 sequence is CASSDGGQNSGNTLYF.

This clone was counted many times. All gene names here are mouse names. The CDR3 extends 4 residues past the end of the read, so its final part is completed from the germline J gene. This chain links TRBV13-3 with TRBJ2-7; 11 bases match TRBD2. The CDR3 is 15 residues long. V lost 4 bases to trimming and J lost 0 bases; unmatched junction nucleotides: 3. Germline loops: CDR1 NNHDY, CDR2 SYVADS. The sequenced CDR3 bases are TGTGCCAGCAGTCCGGACTGGGGGGACTCCTAT. Its translation: CASSPDWGDSY. The full CDR3 protein reads CASSPDWGDSYEQYF.

To note about this clone: Gene labels here are mouse ones. Read data end 4 residues before the CDR3 end; the end is taken from the germline J gene. The J gene is TRBJ2-5, the V gene TRBV1; 11 bases match TRBD2. V dropped 4 bases and J dropped 3; count of bases not matched to a gene: 0. The CDR3 totals 14 residues. CDR1 is NSQYPW and CDR2 is LRSPGD in the germline V gene (reference sequence). CDR3 DNA, as far as it was read: TGCACCTGCAGTGGGGACTGGGGGCAAGAC. This translates into CTCSGDWGQD. From start to end, the CDR3 is CTCSGDWGQDTQYF.

As for this clone: The genes and germline here are from mouse. The CDR3 extends 4 residues past the end of the read, so its final part is completed from the germline J gene. The rearrangement links TRBV13-1 to TRBJ1-2, with a weak D call TRBD1 (6 bases). The CDR3 has 13 amino acids. CDR1 and CDR2 from the germline V gene are NSHNY and SYGAGN. The V end lost 0 bases, the J end lost 4 bases, and 7 bases lay between the germline ends. The CDR3 DNA, read in part, is TGTGCCAGCAGTGATGAAGGGGGCTCC. Protein: CASSDEGGS. From start to end, the CDR3 is CASSDEGGSDYTF.

Within the sample, this clone is medium-sized (0.01 to 0.1%). Gene names and germline match the mouse. The read terminates 4 residues ahead of where the CDR3 ends, so the germline J gene completes it. The J gene is TRBJ1-4, the V gene TRBV19, with D possibly TRBD1 on 5 matching bases. V dropped 6 bases and J dropped 4 bases, with 13 bases sitting between them. CDR1 and CDR2 from the germline V gene are FNHDT and SITEND (reference sequence). The CDR3 loop spans 14 amino acids. The covered CDR3 bases are TGTGCCAGCACCCTGACAGAAAACAACGAA. This encodes CASTLTENNE. The full CDR3 is CASTLTENNERLFF. The full variable domain, with the rest looked up from reference TRBV19 and TRBJ1-4, is GGIITQTPKFLIGQEGQKLTLKCQQNFNHDTMYWYRQDSGKGLRLIYYSITENDLQKGDLSEGYDASREKKSSFSLTVTSAQKNEMAVFLCASTLTENNERLFFGHGTKLSVL.

This clone was counted a few times. Gene names refer to mouse genes. Read data end 4 residues before the CDR3 end; the end is taken from the germline J gene. The rearrangement uses TRBV14 and TRBJ2-3, with 10 bases lining up with TRBD1. V gave up 1 base and J gave up 3 bases; unmatched junction bases: 8. Germline CDR1 SGHDT, CDR2 FRDEAV. CDR3 length: 17 residues. The sequenced CDR3 bases are TGTGCCAGCAGTTTCGGTGGGGACAGGGGAGGGGCAGAA. This codes for CASSFGGDRGGAE. The full CDR3 is CASSFGGDRGGAETLYF.

In regard to this clone: TCRdb and the translated DNA give different amino acids at residue 12; the protein presented here is the one translated from the DNA. Any gene name here is a mouse gene name. The read ends 3 residues early relative to the CDR3; the germline J gene fills the gap. The genes are TRBV19 and TRBJ1-6, with D uncertain. Being an ORF, TRBJ1-6 has a function that is uncertain. Per germline, CDR1 FNHDT and CDR2 SITEND (reference sequence). The V and J ends lost 2 bases and 0 bases respectively, with 6 bases between them. The CDR3 sequence is 15 residues long. Here the CDR3 reads CASSIEVSYNSPLYF. CDR3 bases read: TGTGCCAGCAGTATCGAGGTTTCCTATAATTCGCCC.

For this clone: Translating the DNA gives a protein that differs from the TCRdb entry at residue 13; the protein shown here is that DNA translation. Any gene name here is a mouse gene name. The CDR3 spells CASSLRDNSYNSPLYF. The sequenced CDR3 bases are TGTGCAAGCAGCCTCCGGGACAATTCCTATAATTCGCCC. This chain links TRBV16 with TRBJ1-6, with TRBD1 as a possible D gene (6 bases). From the germline J gene comes the end of the CDR3, since the read stops 3 residues before it. TRBJ1-6 is an ORF for which the function is uncertain. The ends were cut back, 5 bases at V and 0 bases at J, with 11 bases in the middle. Germline CDR1 is SGHSA and CDR2 is FRNQAP. This CDR3 spans 16 amino acids.

Ten or more counts support this clone. Gene names are mouse gene names. CDR3 DNA (partial): TGTGCCAGCAGTGAAGGGGGCTCCTAT. Its protein product is CASSEGGSY. The complete CDR3 protein is CASSEGGSYEQYF. The V gene is TRBV13-1, the J gene TRBJ2-7, with a possible D match to TRBD1 (6 bases). The read stops 4 residues short of the end of the CDR3; the missing end is completed from the germline J gene. V lost 2 bases to trimming and J lost 0 bases, with 6 bases between them. Germline CDR1 reads NSHNY; CDR2 reads SYGAGN. The CDR3 is 13 residues long.

With regard to this clone: Gene labels here are mouse ones. The read terminates 4 residues ahead of where the CDR3 ends, so the germline J gene completes it. The chain recombines TRBV31 with TRBJ1-1; no definite D call. Per the germline V gene, CDR1 is GKSSPN and CDR2 is SITVG. The CDR3 loop spans 12 amino acids. V dropped 1 base and J dropped 1 base, with 4 bases sitting between them. CDR3 amino acids: CAWSQGNTEVFF. CDR3 DNA, as far as it was read: TGTGCCTGGAGTCAGGGAAACACA.

This clone was counted at least ten times. Gene names and germline refer to mouse. The read falls 4 residues short of the CDR3 end, and the missing part is taken from the germline J gene. The chain carries TRBV13-3 and TRBJ1-1; 7 bases map to TRBD1. The length of the CDR3 is 13 residues. Trimming cost V 2 bases and J 4 bases; bases outside gene matches: 2. Per the germline V gene, CDR1 is NNHDY and CDR2 is SYVADS. This CDR3 reads CASSEGTATEVFF. CDR3 bases read: TGTGCCAGCAGTGAAGGGACAGCCACA.

Remarks on this clone: The gene names here belong to mouse. The read halts 4 residues ahead of the CDR3 end, with the missing end drawn from the germline J gene. V and J are TRBV1 and TRBJ2-3, with 11 bases that match TRBD2. The CDR3 runs 16 residues. Trimming at V came to 2 bases and at J to 3 bases, leaving 4 bases not matched to a gene. Germline V lookup: CDR1 NSQYPW, CDR2 LRSPGD (reference sequence). The DNA read from the CDR3 is TGCACCTGCAGTGCAAACTGGGGGGGCCGAGCAGAA. It yields the protein CTCSANWGGRAE. The whole CDR3 protein is CTCSANWGGRAETLYF.

In the case of this clone: The DNA translation disagrees with the TCRdb protein at residue 13, so the protein in this description comes from the DNA. Gene and germline names: mouse. The sequenced CDR3 bases are TGTGCCAGCAGTGATTCGCAGGGGGCCTATAATTCGCCC. Residues: CASSDSQGAYNSP. The entire CDR3 reads CASSDSQGAYNSPLYF. V gene TRBV13-3 combines with J gene TRBJ1-6; TRBD1 matches at 7 bases. The CDR3 goes on 3 residues after the read ends, and that part is filled in from the germline J gene. TRBJ1-6 counts as an open reading frame of uncertain function. With V trimmed by 1 base and J by 2 bases, 3 bases remained unmatched. Looked up from germline, CDR1 is NNHDY and CDR2 is SYVADS. The CDR3 covers 16 residues.

This clone occurred many times. Gene names and germline refer to mouse. The read halts 4 residues ahead of the CDR3 end, with the missing end drawn from the germline J gene. This rearrangement joins TRBV13-3 to TRBJ2-3; 10 bases match TRBD1. This CDR3 comprises 17 residues. With 0 bases clipped from V and 1 base from J, the junction kept 5 bases outside the gene matches. Per germline, CDR1 NNHDY and CDR2 SYVADS. Partial CDR3 DNA: TGTGCCAGCAGTGATGAAGACAGGGGGCGCGGTGCAGAA. Protein product: CASSDEDRGRGAE. The whole CDR3 reads CASSDEDRGRGAETLYF.

This clone showed up just a few times. The genes are named according to mouse. The observed sequence ends 4 residues before the CDR3 terminus, with the missing tail filled in from the germline J gene. This chain connects TRBV16 to TRBJ1-2, with D perhaps TRBD1 (6 bases). Per germline, CDR1 SGHSA and CDR2 FRNQAP. The CDR3 covers 14 residues. CDR3 in amino acids: CASSLDLGGRDYTF. CDR3 bases read: TGTGCAAGCAGCTTAGATCTGGGGGGGCGC.

This clone was seen many times. The germline and genes are mouse ones. With the read ending 4 residues before the CDR3 end, the germline J gene is used to fill in that end. The chain links TRBV13-1 to TRBJ2-2; D is possibly TRBD2 (5 bases). Germline CDR1 NSHNY, CDR2 SYGAGN. Deletions cut 0 bases from V and 2 bases from J, with 11 bases between. The CDR3 sequence is 16 residues long. CDR3 sequence: CASSDAGMGNTGQLYF. CDR3 DNA (partial): TGTGCCAGCAGTGATGCTGGGATGGGGAACACCGGG.

As for this clone: The protein given in TCRdb and the translation of the DNA differ at residue 13, and the sequence presented here derives from the DNA. Gene names are the mouse ones. The CDR3 end falls 3 residues outside the read, so it is completed with the germline J gene. The V call is TRBV5, the J call TRBJ1-6, with 7 positions matching TRBD1. TRBJ1-6 is filed as an ORF, its function uncertain. In germline, CDR1 is LGHNA, CDR2 YNLKQL (reference sequence). V was clipped by 4 bases and J by 0 bases; unmatched bases: 3. The CDR3 is 16 amino acids. The CDR3 sequence is CASSPRDSSYNSPLYF. The CDR3 DNA, read in part, is TGTGCCAGCAGCCCTCGGGACAGTTCCTATAATTCGCCC.

In its sample, this clone was seen a few times. Genes and germline are mouse. The CDR3 end falls 4 residues outside the read, so it is completed with the germline J gene. V and J are TRBV17 and TRBJ2-2; no clear D. In germline, CDR1 is MNHDT, CDR2 YYDKIL. The ends were cut back, 5 bases at V and 0 bases at J, with 7 bases in the middle. The CDR3 consists of 14 residues. The chain's CDR3 is CASSPTTNTGQLYF. CDR3 DNA (partial): TGTGCTAGCAGTCCTACTACAAACACCGGG.

This clone was detected ten times or more. TCRdb lists a protein that is different at residue 11 from the translated DNA; the protein given here uses the DNA translation. Gene and germline names: mouse. The CDR3 end falls 3 residues outside the read, so it is completed with the germline J gene. This rearrangement joins TRBV13-3 to TRBJ1-6; D gene unclear. TRBJ1-6 has ORF status, its function being uncertain. The germline CDR1 and CDR2 sequences are NNHDY and SYVADS. Trimming removed 5 bases from V and 0 bases from J, with 6 bases in between. This CDR3 is built from 14 residues. CDR3 sequence: CASRQSSYNSPLYF. The DNA read from the CDR3 is TGTGCCAGCAGACAGTCTTCCTATAATTCGCCC.

A note on this clone: The gene names given are mouse names. The observed sequence ends 4 residues before the CDR3 terminus, with the missing tail filled in from the germline J gene. The chain recombines TRBV17 with TRBJ2-2, with 10 bases identical to TRBD1. With 5 bases clipped from V and 2 bases from J, the junction kept 2 bases outside the gene matches. CDR3 length: 15 residues. CDR1 and CDR2 from the germline V gene are MNHDT and YYDKIL. The covered CDR3 bases are TGTGCTAGCAGTCCGGGACAGGGGAACACCGGG. This sequence encodes CASSPGQGNTG. In full, the CDR3 reads CASSPGQGNTGQLYF. The variable domain in full, with the rest retrieved from reference TRBV17 and TRBJ2-2, is DTTVKQNPRYKLARVGKPVNLICSQTMNHDTMYWYQKKPNQAPKLLLFYYDKILNREADTFEKFQSSRPNNSFCSLYIGSAGLEYSAMYLCASSPGQGNTGQLYFGEGSKLTVL.

This clone was found a few times. Genes and germline come from the mouse. The read comes to an end 4 residues before the CDR3 does, leaving the germline J gene to fill in the end. The chain couples TRBV17 to TRBJ2-3, with D hard to call. This CDR3 spans 13 amino acids. Germline V CDR1 and CDR2: MNHDT, YYDKIL. Trimming removed 3 bases from V and 0 bases from J, with 4 bases in between. CDR3: CASSSQSAETLYF. The CDR3 DNA, read in part, is TGTGCTAGCAGTAGCCAGAGTGCAGAA.

Worth noting for this clone: The genes are named according to mouse. The CDR3 DNA, read in part, is TGTGCCAGCAACAGGGGAATTTCCAACGAA. Translation: CASNRGISNE. From start to end, the CDR3 is CASNRGISNERLFF. This chain links TRBV13-3 with TRBJ1-4, with 7 bases aligning to TRBD1. From the germline J gene comes the end of the CDR3, since the read stops 4 residues before it. Trimming at V came to 6 bases and at J to 0 bases, leaving 2 bases not matched to a gene. The CDR3 has 14 residues. Germline CDR1 and CDR2: NNHDY and SYVADS. The full variable domain, rest sourced from reference TRBV13-3 and TRBJ1-4, is EAAVTQSPRSKVAVTGGKVTLSCHQTNNHDYMYWYRQDTGHGLRLIHYSYVADSTEKGDIPDGYKASRPSQENFSLILELASLSQTAVYFCASNRGISNERLFFGHGTKLSVL.

As concerns this clone: Gene and germline names: mouse. Sequencing ends 4 residues short of the CDR3 end; the germline J gene provides the rest. This sequence joins TRBV1 and TRBJ2-1, with D possibly matching TRBD1 (6 bases). Trimming removed 0 bases from V and 4 bases from J, with 7 bases in between. The length of the CDR3 is 14 residues. CDR1 and CDR2 from the germline V gene are NSQYPW and LRSPGD (reference sequence). CDR3 DNA (partial): TGCACCTGCAGTGCAGAAACAGGGTATGCT. Translating it yields CTCSAETGYA. The CDR3 reads in full as CTCSAETGYAEQFF.

The sample holds a few counts of this clone. The database protein in TCRdb disagrees with the DNA translation at residue 13; the sequence shown here was translated from the DNA. Mouse germline and gene names are used. Sequencing ends 3 residues short of the CDR3 end; the germline J gene provides the rest. The chain uses TRBV13-2 and TRBJ1-3; 7 bases map to TRBD1. The junction had 7 bases not matched to a gene; V was cut back by 4 bases and J by 0 bases. There are 16 residues in the CDR3. CDR1 and CDR2 from the germline V gene are NNHNN and SYGAGS (reference sequence). The sequenced part of the CDR3 DNA is TGTGCCAGCGGTCCCCGGGACAGAAATTCTGGAAATACG. This sequence encodes CASGPRDRNSGNT. The full CDR3 is CASGPRDRNSGNTLYF.

This clone was counted between two and nine times. Mouse germline and gene names are used. The read finishes 4 residues shy of the CDR3 end, and the germline J gene is used to complete it. The chain combines TRBV5 with TRBJ2-1; possibly TRBD2 for D (6 bases). Germline CDR1 is LGHNA and CDR2 is YNLKQL (reference sequence). The CDR3 contains 17 residues. V was trimmed by 4 bases and J by 0 bases, leaving 16 bases between them. CDR3 DNA, as far as it was read: TGTGCCAGCAGCCCTCTTGGGGGAACCTATAACTATGCT. This translates into CASSPLGGTYNYA. The full CDR3 is CASSPLGGTYNYAEQFF.